This T cell receptor (beta chain) was sequenced for a study of T cell responses to AZD1222 COVID-19 vaccine. Measured with immunoSEQ multiplex PCR; TCRdb has only the in-frame clones, and not every one. Here the sample spans 80,000 or so clones, about 85% being singletons. In germline, CDR1 is SGHRS, CDR2 YFSETQ. V lost 5 bases and J lost 0, with 15 bases in between. The CDR3 runs to 16 residues. This receptor was obtained from an adult in good health. The J gene is TRBJ1-3, the V gene TRBV5-1, with D hard to call. The sample consisted of peripheral blood, taken on day 0 of AZD1222 vaccination. The CDR3 loop is CASSPWARHSGNTIYF. The DNA of the CDR3 is TGCGCCAGCAGTCCCTGGGCTCGGCACTCTGGAAACACCATATATTTT.